This TCR beta chain was documented in a study of blood T cells in healthy people across ages. Through a sample-barcoded 5' primer and a J-beta primer mix, a second PCR was run for about 6 to 11 cycles. One entry per CDR3 protein, called by TCRdb with MiXCR from the 5' RACE reads. The table shows about 680,000 distinct CDR3 sequences, with roughly 50% occurring only once. This clonotype was found once. Its antigen is still unknown. Germline V gives CDR1 ENHRY, CDR2 SYGVKD. The CDR3 spans 17 residues. V was trimmed by 7 bases and J by 6 bases, leaving 27 bases between them. Study-wide results and limits: Unknown CMV status may confound age-related changes in expanded clones. Roughly linear age-related decline in beta diversity appeared, significant by age approximately 43.

The chain links TRBV10-3 to TRBJ1-2; TRBD1 might be the D (5 bases). The sample comprised blood. This receptor was taken from an older woman in good health. DNA of the CDR3: TGTGCCATCAACCCCGGGGCAGGAGGGGTCGTTGAGGATGGCTACACCTTC. It encodes CAINPGAGGVVEDGYTF.